The clone carrying this TCR beta chain was counted between two and nine times. What it recognizes is unknown. V dropped 5 bases and J dropped 0 bases, with 13 bases sitting between them. Germline values: CDR1 LNHNV, CDR2 YYDKDF (reference sequence). This CDR3 region has 15 residues. The data originate from a study of CD8 T cells in ankylosing spondylitis. Study-level points and caveats: Disease-linked clones had a CD8+ phenotype and relatively low frequency in peripheral blood.

Quantitative 5'-RACE was performed with molecular barcodes, and it yielded the TCR beta libraries. A single record per CDR3 protein comes from TCRdb applying MiXCR to the 5' RACE reads. Here the sample spans roughly 280,000 distinct CDR3 sequences, 20% being singletons. Sequencing input: blood, either unsorted or a sorted T cell fraction (not recorded which). The receptor was isolated from a male donor with ankylosing spondylitis or in good health (not recorded which). The rearrangement uses TRBV15 and TRBJ1-2; D remains ambiguous. The CDR3 protein is CATSPRSGPNYGYTF. Here the CDR3 DNA reads TGTGCCACCAGCCCCCGGTCAGGCCCTAACTATGGCTACACCTTC.